This paragraph reports one TCR beta chain. What it binds is not known. Assay used: immunoSEQ multiplex PCR; TCRdb lists only in-frame clones, some missing. The top ten clones hold about 17% of a sample with 48,000 or so clones, approximately 80% of them seen once. The sample originates from a study of T cells in localized non-small cell lung cancer. The study's findings and limits: When the top 100 tumor clones were examined, a median around 50 of them also appeared in the adjacent lung, which was paired and uninvolved.

V dropped 6 bases and J dropped 1 base, with 12 bases sitting between them. The CDR3 consists of 14 residues. Germline CDR1 is MDHEN and CDR2 is SYDVKM. The chain recombines TRBV28 with TRBJ1-1; D remains ambiguous. The sample was peripheral blood, taken before any cancer treatment. The TCR was taken from a man aged 35 to 69 with stage I squamous cell lung carcinoma. DNA of the CDR3: TGTGCCAGCAGCCTCTACCAGACGAACACTGAAGCTTTCTTT. Its protein product is CASSLYQTNTEAFF. Full variable domain (outside the CDR3, taken from reference TRBV28 and TRBJ1-1): DVKVTQSSRYLVKRTGEKVFLECVQDMDHENMFWYRQDPGLGLRLIYFSYDVKMKEKGDIPEGYSVSREKKERFSLILESASTNQTSMYLCASSLYQTNTEAFFGQGTRLTVV.